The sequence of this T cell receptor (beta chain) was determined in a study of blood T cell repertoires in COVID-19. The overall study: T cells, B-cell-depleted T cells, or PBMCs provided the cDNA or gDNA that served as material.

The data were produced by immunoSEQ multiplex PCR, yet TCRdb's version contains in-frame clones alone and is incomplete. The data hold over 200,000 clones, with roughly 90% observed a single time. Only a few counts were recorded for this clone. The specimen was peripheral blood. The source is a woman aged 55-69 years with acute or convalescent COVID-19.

This CDR3 is CASGTGGDNYGYTF. CDR3 DNA sequence: TGTGCCAGCGGGACAGGGGGGGACAACTATGGCTACACCTTC. The chain combines TRBV9 with TRBJ1-2; 11 bases agree with TRBD1. CDR1 SGDLS and CDR2 YYNGEE come from the germline V gene. After removal of 7 bases from V and 2 bases from J, the junction contained 4 bases not matched to a gene. The CDR3 extends over 14 amino acids. The variable domain in full, completed from reference TRBV9 and TRBJ1-2, reads DSGVTQTPKHLITATGQRVTLRCSPRSGDLSVYWYQQSLDQGLQFLIQYYNGEERAKGNILERFSAQQFPDLHSELNLSSLELGDSALYFCASGTGGDNYGYTFGSGTRLTVV.